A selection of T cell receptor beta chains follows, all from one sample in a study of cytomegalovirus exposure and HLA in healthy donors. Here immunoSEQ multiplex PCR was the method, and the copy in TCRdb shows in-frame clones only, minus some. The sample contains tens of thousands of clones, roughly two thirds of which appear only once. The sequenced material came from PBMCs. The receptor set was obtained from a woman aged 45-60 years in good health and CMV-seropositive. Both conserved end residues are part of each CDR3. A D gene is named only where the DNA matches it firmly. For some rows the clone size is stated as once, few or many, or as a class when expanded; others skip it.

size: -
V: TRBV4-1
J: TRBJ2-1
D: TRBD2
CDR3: CASSHRGGSSYNEQFF
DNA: TGCGCCAGCAGCCACCGGGGGGGGAGCTCCTACAATGAGCAGTTCTTC

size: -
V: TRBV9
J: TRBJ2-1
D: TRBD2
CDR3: CASSPRTSGGAREQFF
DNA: TGTGCCAGCAGCCCCCGTACTAGCGGGGGGGCCCGTGAGCAGTTCTTC

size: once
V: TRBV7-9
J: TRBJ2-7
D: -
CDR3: CASSPGSYEQYF
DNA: TGTGCCAGCAGCCCTGGTAGCTACGAGCAGTACTTC

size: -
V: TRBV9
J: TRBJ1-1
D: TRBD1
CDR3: CASNDRTGVNTEAFF
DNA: TGTGCCAGCAACGACAGGACAGGGGTGAACACTGAAGCTTTCTTT

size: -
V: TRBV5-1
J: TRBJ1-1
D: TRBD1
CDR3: CASRPWDRVMNTEAFF
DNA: TGCGCCAGCAGGCCTTGGGACAGGGTGATGAACACTGAAGCTTTCTTT

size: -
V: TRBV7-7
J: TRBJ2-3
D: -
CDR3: CASSPGTRSDTQYF
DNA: TGTGCTAGCAGTCCCGGAACGAGGTCAGATACGCAGTATTTT

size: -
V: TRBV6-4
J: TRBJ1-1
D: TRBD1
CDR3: CASSARTGANTEAFF
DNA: TGTGCCAGCAGTGCAAGAACAGGGGCGAACACTGAAGCTTTCTTT

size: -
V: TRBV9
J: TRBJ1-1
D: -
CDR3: CASSSHQGEAFF
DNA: TGTGCCAGCAGCTCACATCAGGGGGAAGCTTTCTTT

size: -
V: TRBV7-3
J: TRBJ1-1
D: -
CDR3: CASREGPQNTEAFF
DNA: TGTGCCAGCAGGGAGGGACCGCAGAACACTGAAGCTTTCTTT

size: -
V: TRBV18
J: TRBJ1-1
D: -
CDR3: CASSLGAGWTEAFF
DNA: TGTGCCAGCTCACTGGGGGCTGGTTGGACTGAAGCTTTCTTT

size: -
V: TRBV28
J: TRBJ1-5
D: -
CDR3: CASSYEGQKPQHF
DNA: TGTGCCAGCAGTTATGAGGGCCAGAAGCCCCAGCATTTT

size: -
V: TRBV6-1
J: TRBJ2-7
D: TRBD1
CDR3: CASTGTGMYEQYF
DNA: TGTGCCAGCACCGGGACAGGGATGTACGAGCAGTACTTC

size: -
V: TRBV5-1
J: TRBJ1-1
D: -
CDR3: CASSLGAGALNTEAFF
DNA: TGCGCCAGCAGCTTGGGGGCAGGTGCCTTGAACACTGAAGCTTTCTTT

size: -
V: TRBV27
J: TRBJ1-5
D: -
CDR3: CASTPGVGNQPQHF
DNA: TGTGCCAGCACCCCGGGGGTGGGCAATCAGCCCCAGCATTTT

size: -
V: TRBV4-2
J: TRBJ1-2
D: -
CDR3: CASSQGSNGGEGYGYTF
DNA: TGTGCCAGCAGCCAAGGGAGCAATGGGGGGGAGGGCTACGGCTACACCTTC

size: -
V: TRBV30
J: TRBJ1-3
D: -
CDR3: CAWGTGLSGNTIYF
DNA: TGTGCCTGGGGTACAGGGCTCTCTGGAAACACCATATATTTT

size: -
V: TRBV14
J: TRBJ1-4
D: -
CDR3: CASSQTRVGKLFF
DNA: TGTGCCAGCAGCCAGACGAGGGTGGGAAAACTGTTTTTT

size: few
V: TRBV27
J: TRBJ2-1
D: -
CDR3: CASSFGGNEQFF
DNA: TGTGCCAGCAGTTTCGGCGGCAATGAGCAGTTCTTC

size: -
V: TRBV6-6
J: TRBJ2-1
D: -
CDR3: CASSPTPTRGDEQFF
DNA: TGTGCCAGCAGCCCCACCCCGACTAGAGGCGATGAGCAGTTCTTC

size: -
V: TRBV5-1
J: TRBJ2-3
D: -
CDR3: CASSLTVGQPTDTQYF
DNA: TGCGCCAGCAGCTTGACCGTAGGACAGCCCACAGATACGCAGTATTTT

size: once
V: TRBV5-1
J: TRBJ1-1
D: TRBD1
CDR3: CASSWGTAINTEAFF
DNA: TGCGCCAGCAGCTGGGGGACAGCCATAAACACTGAAGCTTTCTTT

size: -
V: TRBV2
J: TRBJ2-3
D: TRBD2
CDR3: CASSLTLASADTQYF
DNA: TGTGCCAGCAGTCTGACACTAGCGAGTGCAGATACGCAGTATTTT

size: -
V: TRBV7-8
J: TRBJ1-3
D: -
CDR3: CASSFTRTVSSGNTIYF
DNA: TGTGCCAGCAGCTTCACCCGGACTGTCAGCTCTGGAAACACCATATATTTT

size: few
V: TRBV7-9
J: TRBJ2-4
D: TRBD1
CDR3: CSSSLARGQGATKNIQYF
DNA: TGTTCCAGCAGCTTAGCGAGGGGACAGGGGGCAACCAAAAACATTCAGTACTTC

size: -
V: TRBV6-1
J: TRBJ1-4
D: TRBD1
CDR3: CASSAQGDREKLFF
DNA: TGTGCCAGCAGTGCCCAGGGGGATAGGGAAAAACTGTTTTTT

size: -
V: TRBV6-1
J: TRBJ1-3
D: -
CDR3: CASSDDGSPSRENTIYF
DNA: TGTGCCAGCAGTGACGACGGGTCCCCTTCGAGGGAAAACACCATATATTTT

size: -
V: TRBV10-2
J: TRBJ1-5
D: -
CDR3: CASSVQGSDPQHF
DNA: TGCGCCAGCAGTGTACAGGGTTCCGACCCCCAGCATTTT

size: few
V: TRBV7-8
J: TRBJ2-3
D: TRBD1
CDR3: CASSPGTAFTDTQYF
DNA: TGTGCCAGCAGTCCAGGGACAGCTTTCACAGATACGCAGTATTTT

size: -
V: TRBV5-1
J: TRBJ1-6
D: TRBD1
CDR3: CASSLTTGDGNSPLHF
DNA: TGCGCCAGCAGCTTGACGACAGGGGATGGTAATTCACCCCTCCACTTT

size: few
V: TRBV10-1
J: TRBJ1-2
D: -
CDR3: CASRRGTRKGYTF
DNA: TGCGCCAGCCGAAGAGGGACTCGGAAGGGCTACACCTTC

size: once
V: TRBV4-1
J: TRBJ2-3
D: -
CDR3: CASSQDARVGADTQYF
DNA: TGCGCCAGCAGCCAAGATGCCCGGGTCGGCGCAGATACGCAGTATTTT

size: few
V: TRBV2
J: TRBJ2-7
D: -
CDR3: CASRPGQNSYEQYF
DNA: TGTGCCAGCAGACCGGGACAAAACTCCTACGAGCAGTACTTC

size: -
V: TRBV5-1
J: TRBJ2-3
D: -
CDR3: CASGNRGLPSTDTQYF
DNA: TGCGCCAGCGGAAACCGGGGACTTCCCTCTACAGATACGCAGTATTTT

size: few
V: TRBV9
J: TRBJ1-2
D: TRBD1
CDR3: CASSRQGSGRGYTF
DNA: TGTGCCAGCAGCAGACAGGGAAGCGGGAGGGGCTACACCTTC

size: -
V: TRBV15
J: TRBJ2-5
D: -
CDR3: CATQSLSRQTQYF
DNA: TGTGCCACCCAATCCTTGTCCAGGCAGACCCAGTACTTC

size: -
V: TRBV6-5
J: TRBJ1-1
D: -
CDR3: CASSYSGGATEAFF
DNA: TGTGCCAGCAGTTACTCCGGGGGGGCCACTGAAGCTTTCTTT

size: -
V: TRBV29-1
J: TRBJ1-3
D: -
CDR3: CSGRGIGNTIYF
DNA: TGCAGCGGTAGGGGGATTGGAAACACCATATATTTT

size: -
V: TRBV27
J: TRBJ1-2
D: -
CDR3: CASSPTWSSGYTF
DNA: TGTGCCAGCAGCCCGACATGGTCCAGCGGCTACACCTTC

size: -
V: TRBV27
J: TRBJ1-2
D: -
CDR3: CASYSEVGSYGYTF
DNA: TGTGCCAGCTATTCGGAAGTGGGCTCCTATGGCTACACCTTC

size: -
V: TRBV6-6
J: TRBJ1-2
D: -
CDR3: CASSLNYGYTF
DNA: TGTGCCAGCTCGTTAAACTATGGCTACACCTTC

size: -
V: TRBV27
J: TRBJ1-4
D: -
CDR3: CASSKLGGADNEKLFF
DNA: TGTGCCAGCAGCAAGCTCGGGGGAGCCGACAATGAAAAACTGTTTTTT

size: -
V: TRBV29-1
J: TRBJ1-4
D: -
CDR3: CSAGTTLADEKLFF
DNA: TGCAGCGCGGGTACCACCCTAGCTGACGAAAAACTGTTTTTT

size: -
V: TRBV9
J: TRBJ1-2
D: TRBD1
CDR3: CASSPRGGDSTNYGYTF
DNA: TGTGCCAGCAGCCCTCGAGGAGGGGACAGCACTAACTATGGCTACACCTTC

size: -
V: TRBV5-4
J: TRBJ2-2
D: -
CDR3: CASRRDMTGELFF
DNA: TGTGCCAGCCGACGGGACATGACCGGGGAGCTGTTTTTT

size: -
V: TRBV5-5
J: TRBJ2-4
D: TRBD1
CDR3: CASSFPGQGNIQYF
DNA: TGTGCCAGCAGCTTTCCGGGACAGGGAAACATTCAGTACTTC

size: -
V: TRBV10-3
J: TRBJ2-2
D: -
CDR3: CAISASPIGELFF
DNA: TGTGCCATCAGTGCGTCCCCCATCGGGGAGCTGTTTTTT

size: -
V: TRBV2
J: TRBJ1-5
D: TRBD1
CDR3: CASSEDRVKQPQHF
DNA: TGTGCCAGCAGTGAGGACAGGGTGAAACAGCCCCAGCATTTT

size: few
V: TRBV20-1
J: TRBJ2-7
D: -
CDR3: CSASRGYEQYF
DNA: TGCAGTGCCAGTAGGGGTTACGAGCAGTACTTC

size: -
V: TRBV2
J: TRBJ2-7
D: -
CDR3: CASSDFPGTRKYF
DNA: TGTGCCAGCAGTGATTTTCCCGGGACTCGGAAATACTTC

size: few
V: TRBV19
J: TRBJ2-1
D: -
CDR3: CASAWDLTYNEQFF
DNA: TGTGCCAGTGCTTGGGACTTAACCTACAATGAGCAGTTCTTC

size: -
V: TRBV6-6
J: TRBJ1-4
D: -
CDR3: CASSYSTDEKLFF
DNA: TGTGCCAGCAGTTACTCGACAGATGAAAAACTGTTTTTT

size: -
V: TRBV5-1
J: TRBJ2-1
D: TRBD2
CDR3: CASRAAGGYNEQFF
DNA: TGCGCCAGCAGAGCGGCGGGGGGTTACAATGAGCAGTTCTTC